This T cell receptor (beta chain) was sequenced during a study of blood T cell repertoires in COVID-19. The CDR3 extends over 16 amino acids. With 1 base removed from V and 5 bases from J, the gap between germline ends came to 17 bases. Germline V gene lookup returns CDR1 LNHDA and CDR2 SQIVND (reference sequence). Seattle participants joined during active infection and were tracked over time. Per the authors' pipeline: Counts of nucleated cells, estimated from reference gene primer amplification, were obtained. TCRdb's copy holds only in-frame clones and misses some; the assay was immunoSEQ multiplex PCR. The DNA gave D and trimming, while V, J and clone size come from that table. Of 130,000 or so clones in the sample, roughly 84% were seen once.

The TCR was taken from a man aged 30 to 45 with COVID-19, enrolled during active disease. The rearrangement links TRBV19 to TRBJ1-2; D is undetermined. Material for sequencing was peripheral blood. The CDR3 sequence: CASSIVSQTKQYGYTF. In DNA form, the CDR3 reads TGTGCCAGTAGTATAGTTTCCCAGACAAAGCAGTATGGCTACACCTTC.